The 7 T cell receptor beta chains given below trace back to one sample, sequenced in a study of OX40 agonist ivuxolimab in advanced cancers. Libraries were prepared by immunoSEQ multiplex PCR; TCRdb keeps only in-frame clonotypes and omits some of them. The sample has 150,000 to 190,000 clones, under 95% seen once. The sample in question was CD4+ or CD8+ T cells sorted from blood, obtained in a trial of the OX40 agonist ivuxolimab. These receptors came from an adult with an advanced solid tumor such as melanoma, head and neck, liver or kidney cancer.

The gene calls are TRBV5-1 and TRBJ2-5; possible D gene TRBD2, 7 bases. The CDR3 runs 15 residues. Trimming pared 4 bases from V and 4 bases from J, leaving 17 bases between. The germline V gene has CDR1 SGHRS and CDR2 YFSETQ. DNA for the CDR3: TGCGCCAGCAGCCCGGGGGGCCCCGGGGGAGAGACCCAGTACTTC. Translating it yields CASSPGGPGGETQYF. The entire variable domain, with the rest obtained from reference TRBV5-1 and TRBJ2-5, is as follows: KAGVTQTPRYLIKTRGQQVTLSCSPISGHRSVSWYQQTPGQGLQFLFEYFSETQRNKGNFPGRFSGRQFSNSRSEMNVSTLELGDSALYLCASSPGGPGGETQYFGPGTRLLVL.

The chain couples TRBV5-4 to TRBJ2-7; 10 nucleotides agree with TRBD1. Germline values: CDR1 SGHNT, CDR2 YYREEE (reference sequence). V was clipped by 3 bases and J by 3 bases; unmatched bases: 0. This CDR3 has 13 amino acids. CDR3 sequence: CASSWDRGYEQYF. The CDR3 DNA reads TGTGCCAGCAGCTGGGACAGGGGCTACGAGCAGTACTTC.

The CDR3 nucleotides read TGTGCCGGAGATTTACAGGGTCTATTGTCTAATGAAAAACTGTTTTTT. Its protein is CAGDLQGLLSNEKLFF. The chain carries TRBV5-8 and TRBJ1-4; perhaps TRBD1 as D (6 bases). V was pared by 10 bases and J by 3 bases, with 22 bases between. This CDR3 comprises 16 residues. Germline V gene lookup returns CDR1 SGHTS and CDR2 YDEGEE. The whole variable domain, remainder taken from reference TRBV5-8 and TRBJ1-4, is EAGVTQSPTHLIKTRGQQATLRCSPISGHTSVYWYQQALGLGLQFLLWYDEGEERNRGNFPPRFSGRQFPNYSSELNVNALELEDSALYLCAGDLQGLLSNEKLFFGSGTQLSVL.

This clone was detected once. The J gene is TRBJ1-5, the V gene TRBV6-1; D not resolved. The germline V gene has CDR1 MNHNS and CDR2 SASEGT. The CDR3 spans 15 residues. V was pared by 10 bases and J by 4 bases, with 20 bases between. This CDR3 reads CATGGRGPPNQPQHF. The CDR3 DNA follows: TGTGCCACCGGAGGGAGAGGGCCTCCTAATCAGCCCCAGCATTTT.

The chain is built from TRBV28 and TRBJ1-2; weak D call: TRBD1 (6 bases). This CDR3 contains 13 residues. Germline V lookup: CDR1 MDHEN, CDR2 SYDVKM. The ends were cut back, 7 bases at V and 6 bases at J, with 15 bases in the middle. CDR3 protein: CASNRGARDGYTF. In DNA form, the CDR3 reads TGTGCCAGCAATAGGGGGGCGAGGGATGGCTACACCTTC.

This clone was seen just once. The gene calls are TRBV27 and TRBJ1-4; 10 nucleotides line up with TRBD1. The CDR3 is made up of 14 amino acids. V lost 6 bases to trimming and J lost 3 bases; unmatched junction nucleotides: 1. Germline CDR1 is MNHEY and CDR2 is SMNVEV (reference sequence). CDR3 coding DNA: TGTGCCAGCAGGGGACAGGGGCCTAATGAAAAACTGTTTTTT. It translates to CASRGQGPNEKLFF.

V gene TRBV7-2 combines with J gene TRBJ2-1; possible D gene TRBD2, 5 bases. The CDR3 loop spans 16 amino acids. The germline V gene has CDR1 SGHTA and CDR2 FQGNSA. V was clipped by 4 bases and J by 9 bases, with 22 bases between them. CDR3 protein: CASSSLSGGAASEQFF. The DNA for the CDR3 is TGTGCCAGCAGCTCCTTATCCGGCGGAGCGGCCAGTGAGCAGTTCTTC.